This section outlines one TCR beta chain sequence together with its context. The target of this receptor is not known. No base-level quality is on record; no much larger clone is a single base apart. Systemically healthy Caucasian individuals from Russia, 39 in total and aged roughly 6 to 100 years, were included as donors. Each donor gave about 9.8 milliliters of peripheral blood, drawn into EDTA-treated Vacutainer tubes. Ficoll-Paque density-gradient centrifugation was used to isolate PBMCs, with at least 7 million obtained per sample. Total RNA was extracted from PBMCs with Trizol reagent, with at least 5.5 micrograms obtained per sample. For every donor, an aliquot of PBMCs went through flow cytometry to measure the percentages of naive CD45RAhigh/CD27high T cells. Libraries were constructed by 5' RACE. Sequencer: Illumina HiSeq 2500. The second PCR ran for about 6 to 11 cycles and used a J-beta primer mix along with a sample-barcoded 5' primer. Each TCR beta cDNA molecule received a unique molecular identifier from a template-switch 5' adaptor carrying 12 random nucleotides. Each sample yielded at least 2.5 million CDR3-containing paired-end reads. First-strand cDNA synthesis was performed from all RNA using the Mint cDNA synthesis kit, with priming by a TRBC-specific oligonucleotide. Following uracil-DNA glycosylase treatment, a first 18-cycle PCR with universal primers M1SS and BC2_uni_R was performed on all cDNA. As for the original processing: For normalization, 1 million high-quality reads were randomly selected from each sample, with every read carrying a distinct molecular identifier. Instead of being binned into consensus sequences, reads that shared molecular identifiers were thrown out. MiTCR, with a Q25 quality threshold and the strictest error-elimination algorithm, was used for CDR3 identification, clonotype clustering and error correction. Lower-bound total TCR beta diversity was estimated with a nonparametric unseen species model using Euler transformation. The public reads were reanalyzed by TCRdb: fastp trimming at Q25, MiXCR alignment, in-frame beta chains only. A single entry per CDR3 protein holds the most common genes and DNA from its merged rows. It is TCRdb's table, rather than the study itself, that gives the V and J calls and clone size. This sample comprises roughly 1.7 million distinct CDR3 sequences, almost 35% of them detected only once. Of the sample, about 11% falls within the top ten clones.

The sample originates from a study of blood T cells in healthy people across ages (dated by TCRdb to between 2014 and 2017). Some background on the complete study: Template switching captured roughly one uniquely barcoded TCR beta cDNA molecule per two T cells in model experiments. To track age-related changes in TCR beta repertoire diversity, the study relied on deep sequencing normalized with unique cDNA molecular identifiers. Four age groups were formed from the donors: young (average approximately 15 years), middle-aged (less than 40), aged (about 68) and long-lived (roughly 88). To avoid experimental bias, donors of different ages were distributed randomly across sequencing lanes. Using the same blood draw, the study looked at two additional independent replicas of 1 million unique cDNA reads for two donors, one aged 18 to 30 and the other aged 80 or older. The paper as a whole reports these results and caveats: Total diversity estimates from one million sequenced T cells were considered lower bounds and underestimates. There was a strong correlation between observed TCR beta diversity and the percentage of naive T cells measured by flow cytometry. Because profiling used bulk unsorted PBMCs, naive and antigen-experienced compartments could not be compared conclusively. Compared with the aged group, more naive CD4+ T cells, fewer expanded clones and increased TCR diversity were shown by the long-lived group, suggesting age selection. Observed TCR beta diversity per million T cells fell roughly linearly with age, and a significant reduction was already apparent by age about 38. Because donor CMV infection status was unknown, age-related changes in expanded clonotypes were potentially confounded.

CDR1 and CDR2, per the germline V gene (reference sequence), are DFQATT and SNEGSKA. From its cysteine to its phenylalanine, the CDR3 spans 15 amino acids. Left in the record is the CDR3 DNA by itself, 45 bases read in frame from the first base. Ends trimmed: V by 0 bases, J by 0 bases; bases unmatched to a gene: 4. The sequence was collected from a woman aged 25 to 39 in good health. The chain joins TRBV20-1 to TRBJ2-7; 8 middle bases align to TRBD2. The sample comprised blood. The DNA sequence follows: TGCAGTGCTAGAGAGCTAGCGGGTCTCTCCTACGAGCAGTACTTC. Translated, this gives CSARELAGLSYEQYF.